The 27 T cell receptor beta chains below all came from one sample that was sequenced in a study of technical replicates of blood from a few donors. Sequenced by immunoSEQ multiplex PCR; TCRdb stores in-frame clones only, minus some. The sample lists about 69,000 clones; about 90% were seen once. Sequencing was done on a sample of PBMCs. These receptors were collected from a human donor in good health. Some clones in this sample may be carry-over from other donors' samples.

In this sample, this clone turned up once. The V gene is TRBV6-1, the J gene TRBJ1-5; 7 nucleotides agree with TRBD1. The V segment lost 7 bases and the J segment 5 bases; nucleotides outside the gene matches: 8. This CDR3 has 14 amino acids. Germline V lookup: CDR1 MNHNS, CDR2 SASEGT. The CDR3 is CASNIGTVYQPQHF. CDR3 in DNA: TGTGCCAGCAACATAGGGACAGTCTATCAGCCCCAGCATTTT.

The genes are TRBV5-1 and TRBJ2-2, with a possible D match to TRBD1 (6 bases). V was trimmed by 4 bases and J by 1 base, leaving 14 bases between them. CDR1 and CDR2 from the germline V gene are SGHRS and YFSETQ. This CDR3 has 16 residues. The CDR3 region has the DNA TGCGCCAGCAGCCTGGGGGCAGGGTGGAACACCGGGGAGCTGTTTTTT. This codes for CASSLGAGWNTGELFF.

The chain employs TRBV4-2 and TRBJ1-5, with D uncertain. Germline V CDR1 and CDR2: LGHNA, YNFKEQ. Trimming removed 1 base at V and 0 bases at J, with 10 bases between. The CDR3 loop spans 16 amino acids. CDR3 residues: CASSQVRAISNQPQHF. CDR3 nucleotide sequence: TGTGCCAGCAGCCAAGTCCGCGCGATTAGCAATCAGCCCCAGCATTTT.

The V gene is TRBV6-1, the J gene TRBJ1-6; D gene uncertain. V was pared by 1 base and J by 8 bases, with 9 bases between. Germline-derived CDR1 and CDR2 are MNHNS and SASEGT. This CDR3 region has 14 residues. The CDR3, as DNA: TGTGCCAGCAGTGAAGTCTACGGGGATTCACCCCTCCACTTT. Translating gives CASSEVYGDSPLHF.

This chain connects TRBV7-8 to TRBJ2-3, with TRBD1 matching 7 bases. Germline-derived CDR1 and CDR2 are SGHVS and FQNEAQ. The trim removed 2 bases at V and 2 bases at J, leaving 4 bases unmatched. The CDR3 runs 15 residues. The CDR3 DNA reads TGTGCCAGCAGCTTACAGGGGGTGATCACAGATACGCAGTATTTT. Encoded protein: CASSLQGVITDTQYF.

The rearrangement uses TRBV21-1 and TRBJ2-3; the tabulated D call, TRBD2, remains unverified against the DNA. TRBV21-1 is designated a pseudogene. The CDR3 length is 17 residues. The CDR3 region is CASSKLETRRCTDTQYF. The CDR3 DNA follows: TGTGCCAGCAGCAAACTTGAGACTAGGAGGTGTACAGATACGCAGTATTTT.

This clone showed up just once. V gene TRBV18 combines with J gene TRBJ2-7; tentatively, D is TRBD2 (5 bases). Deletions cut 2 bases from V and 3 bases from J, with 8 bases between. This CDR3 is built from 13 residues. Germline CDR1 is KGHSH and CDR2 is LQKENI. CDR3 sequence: CASSPGLLYEQYF. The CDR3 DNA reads TGTGCCAGCTCACCAGGACTCCTCTACGAGCAGTACTTC.

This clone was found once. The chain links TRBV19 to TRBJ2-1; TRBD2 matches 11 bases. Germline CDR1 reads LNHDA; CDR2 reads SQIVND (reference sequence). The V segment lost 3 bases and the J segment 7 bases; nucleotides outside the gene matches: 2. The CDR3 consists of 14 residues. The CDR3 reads CASSIIAGGNEQFF. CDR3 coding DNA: TGTGCCAGTAGTATTATAGCGGGAGGGAATGAGCAGTTCTTC.

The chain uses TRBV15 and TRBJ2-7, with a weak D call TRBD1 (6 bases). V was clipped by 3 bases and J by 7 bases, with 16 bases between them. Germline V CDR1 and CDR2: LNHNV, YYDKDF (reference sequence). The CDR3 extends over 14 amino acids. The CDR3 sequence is CATSRDRGSGEQYF. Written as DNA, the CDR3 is TGTGCCACCAGCAGGGACAGAGGATCGGGGGAGCAGTACTTC.

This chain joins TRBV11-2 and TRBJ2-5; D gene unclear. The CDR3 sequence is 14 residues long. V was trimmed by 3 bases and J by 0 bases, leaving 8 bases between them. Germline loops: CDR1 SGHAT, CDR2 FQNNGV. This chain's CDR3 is CASSFRGNQETQYF. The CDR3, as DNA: TGTGCCAGCAGCTTCCGCGGTAACCAAGAGACCCAGTACTTC.

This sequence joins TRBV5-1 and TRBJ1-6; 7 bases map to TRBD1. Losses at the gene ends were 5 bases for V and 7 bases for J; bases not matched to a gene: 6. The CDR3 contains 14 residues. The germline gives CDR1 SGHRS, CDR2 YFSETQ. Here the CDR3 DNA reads TGCGCCAGCAGACTGACAGGGCGCAATTCACCCCTCCACTTT. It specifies CASRLTGRNSPLHF.

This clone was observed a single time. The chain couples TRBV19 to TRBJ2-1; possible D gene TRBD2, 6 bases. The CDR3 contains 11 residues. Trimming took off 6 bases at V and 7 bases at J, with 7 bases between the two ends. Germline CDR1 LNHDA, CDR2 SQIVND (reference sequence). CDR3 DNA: TGTGCCAGTAGGACTAGGAATGAGCAGTTCTTC. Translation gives CASRTRNEQFF.

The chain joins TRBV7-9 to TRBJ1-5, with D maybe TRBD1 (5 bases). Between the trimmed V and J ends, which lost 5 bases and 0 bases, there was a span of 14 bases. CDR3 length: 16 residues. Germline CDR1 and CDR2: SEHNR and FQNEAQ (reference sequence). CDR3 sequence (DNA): TGTGCCAGCAGCCCAGGGCAGGGCGATAGCAATCAGCCCCAGCATTTT. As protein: CASSPGQGDSNQPQHF.

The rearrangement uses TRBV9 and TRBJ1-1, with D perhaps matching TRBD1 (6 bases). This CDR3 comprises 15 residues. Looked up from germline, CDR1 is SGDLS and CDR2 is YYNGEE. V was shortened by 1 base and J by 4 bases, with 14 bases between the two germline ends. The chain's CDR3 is CASSVRAGVGTEAFF. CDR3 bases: TGTGCCAGCAGCGTACGCGCAGGGGTGGGCACTGAAGCTTTCTTT.

CDR3: CASSQWKGGSTNEKLFF. CDR3 nucleotide sequence: TGTGCCAGTAGCCAATGGAAAGGGGGATCAACTAATGAAAAACTGTTTTTT. The chain joins TRBV19 to TRBJ1-4; tentatively, D is TRBD1 (6 bases). This CDR3 has 17 residues. Germline V gene lookup returns CDR1 LNHDA and CDR2 SQIVND (reference sequence). Trimming removed 6 bases at V and 0 bases at J, with 17 bases between.

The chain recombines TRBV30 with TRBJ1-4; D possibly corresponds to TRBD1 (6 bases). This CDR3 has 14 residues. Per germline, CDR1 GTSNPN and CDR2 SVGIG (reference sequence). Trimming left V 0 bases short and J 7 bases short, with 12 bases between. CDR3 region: CAWSVHGQLEKLFF. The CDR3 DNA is TGTGCCTGGAGTGTACACGGACAGCTTGAAAAACTGTTTTTT.

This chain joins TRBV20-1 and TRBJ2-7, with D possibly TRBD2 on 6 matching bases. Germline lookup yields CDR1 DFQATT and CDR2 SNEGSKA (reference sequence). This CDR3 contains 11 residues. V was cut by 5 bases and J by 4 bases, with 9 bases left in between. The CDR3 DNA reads TGCAGTGCTCGGGACTTTTACGAGCAGTACTTC. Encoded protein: CSARDFYEQYF.

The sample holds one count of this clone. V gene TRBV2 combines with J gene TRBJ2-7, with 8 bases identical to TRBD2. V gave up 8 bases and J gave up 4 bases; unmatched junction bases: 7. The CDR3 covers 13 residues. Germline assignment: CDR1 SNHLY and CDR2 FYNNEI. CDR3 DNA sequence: TGTGCCAGCTGGTTTAGCGGGGCTTACGAGCAGTACTTC. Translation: CASWFSGAYEQYF.

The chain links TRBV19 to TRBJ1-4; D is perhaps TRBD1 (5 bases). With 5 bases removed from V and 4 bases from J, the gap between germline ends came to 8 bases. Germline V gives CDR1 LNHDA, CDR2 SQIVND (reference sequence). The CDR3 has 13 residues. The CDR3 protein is CASSRQLNEKLFF. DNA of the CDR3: TGTGCCAGTAGTCGACAGCTTAATGAAAAACTGTTTTTT.

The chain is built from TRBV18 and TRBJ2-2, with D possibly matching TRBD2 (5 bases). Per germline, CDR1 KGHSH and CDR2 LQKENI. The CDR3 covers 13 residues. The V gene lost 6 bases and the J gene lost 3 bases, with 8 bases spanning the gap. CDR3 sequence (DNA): TGTGCCAGCTCTCCGGGGTACACCGGGGAGCTGTTTTTT. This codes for CASSPGYTGELFF.

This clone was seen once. The CDR3 DNA follows: TGTGCCAGCGCCGGGGAGACAGGGCTTGGAAACACCATATATTTT. This translates into CASAGETGLGNTIYF. The chain is built from TRBV18 and TRBJ1-3; TRBD1 aligns across 7 bases. CDR1 is KGHSH and CDR2 is LQKENI in the germline V gene. This CDR3 is 15 amino acids long. The V segment lost 8 bases and the J segment 3 bases; nucleotides outside the gene matches: 10.

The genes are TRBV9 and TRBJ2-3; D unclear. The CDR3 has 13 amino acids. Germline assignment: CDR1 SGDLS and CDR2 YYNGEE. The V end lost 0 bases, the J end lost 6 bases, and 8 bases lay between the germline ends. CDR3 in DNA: TGTGCCAGCAGCGTAGCTACCCCCGATACGCAGTATTTT. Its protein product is CASSVATPDTQYF.

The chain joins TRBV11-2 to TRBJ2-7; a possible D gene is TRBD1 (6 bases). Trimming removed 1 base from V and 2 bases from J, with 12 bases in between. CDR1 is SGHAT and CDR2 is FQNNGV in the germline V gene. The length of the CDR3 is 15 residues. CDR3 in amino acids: CASSLVSTGTYEQYF. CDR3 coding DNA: TGTGCCAGCAGCTTAGTCTCTACAGGGACCTACGAGCAGTACTTC.

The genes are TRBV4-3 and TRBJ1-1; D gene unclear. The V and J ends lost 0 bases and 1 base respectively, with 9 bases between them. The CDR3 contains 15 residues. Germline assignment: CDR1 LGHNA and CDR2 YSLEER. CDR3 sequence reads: CASSQDRAGNTEAFF. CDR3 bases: TGCGCCAGCAGCCAAGACCGCGCAGGGAACACTGAAGCTTTCTTT.

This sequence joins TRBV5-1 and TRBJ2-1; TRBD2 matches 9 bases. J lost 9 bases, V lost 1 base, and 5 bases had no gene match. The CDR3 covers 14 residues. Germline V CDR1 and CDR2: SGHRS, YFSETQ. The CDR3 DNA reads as TGCGCCAGCAGCTTGTGGTCAGCGGGGGGTGAGCAGTTCTTC. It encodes CASSLWSAGGEQFF.

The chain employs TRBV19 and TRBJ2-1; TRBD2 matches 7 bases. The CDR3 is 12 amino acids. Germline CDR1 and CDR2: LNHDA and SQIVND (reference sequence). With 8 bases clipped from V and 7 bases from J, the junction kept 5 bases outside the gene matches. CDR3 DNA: TGTGCCAGTGGACTAGAAGGGAATGAGCAGTTCTTC. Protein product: CASGLEGNEQFF.

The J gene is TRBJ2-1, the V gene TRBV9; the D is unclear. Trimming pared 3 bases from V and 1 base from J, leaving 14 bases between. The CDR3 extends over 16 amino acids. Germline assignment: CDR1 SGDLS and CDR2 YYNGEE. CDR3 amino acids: CASSGLGSESYNEQFF. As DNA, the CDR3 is TGTGCCAGCAGCGGCCTGGGCTCCGAGTCCTACAATGAGCAGTTCTTC.